The clone carrying this TCR beta chain occurred many times. V was cut by 4 bases and J by 4 bases, with 11 bases left in between. The CDR3 totals 13 residues. CDR1 is DFQATT and CDR2 is SNEGSKA in the germline V gene (reference sequence). TCRdb re-derived calls from the RT-PCR reads in MiXCR, one entry per CDR3 protein. The profile shows more than 600,000 distinct CDR3 sequences, 11% to 15% of them singletons. This chain links TRBV20-1 with TRBJ2-1; TRBD2 is a possible D gene (6 bases). The TCR was taken from a female donor in good health, serving as a healthy control. The sample taken for sequencing was memory CD4+ T cells from blood. The CDR3 region has the DNA TGCAGTGCTATGGTAGCGGCTTACAATGAGCAGTTCTTC. Protein: CSAMVAAYNEQFF.